Each of the 26 T cell receptor beta chains below was sequenced from the same sample in a study of metastatic and nonmetastatic thyroid tumors. TCRdb reassembled clones from the PCR reads with MiXCR. The table records around 50,000 clones, 25% to 30% of them present only once. No treatment had been given to any patient before thyroid surgery. The sample was blood. Source of these receptors: a female donor with papillary thyroid cancer or a benign thyroid nodule (not recorded which). Some clones in this sample may be carry-over from other donors' samples.

In this sample, this clone turned up a few times. The chain has TRBV6-1 and TRBJ2-7; D is unclear. Germline CDR1 is MNHNS and CDR2 is SASEGT. The CDR3 contains 16 residues. V lost 3 bases and J 0 bases, leaving 15 bases between the germline ends. The CDR3 DNA reads TGTGCCAGCAGTGATAGGAATCGGAAGAGCTCCTACGAGCAGTACTTC. This encodes CASSDRNRKSSYEQYF.

This clone was seen just once. This chain joins TRBV7-9 and TRBJ2-7; D might be TRBD1 (6 bases). CDR1 is SEHNR, CDR2 FQNEAQ, per germline (reference sequence). V lost 1 base and J 5 bases, leaving 15 bases between the germline ends. This CDR3 has 15 residues. CDR3 in amino acids: CASSLVGQGFNEQYF. The CDR3 DNA reads TGTGCCAGCAGCTTAGTAGGTCAGGGGTTCAACGAGCAGTACTTC.

The J gene is TRBJ2-7, the V gene TRBV6-2 or TRBV6-3; TRBD2 agrees at 7 bases. This CDR3 region has 15 residues. Per the germline V gene, CDR1 is MNHEY and CDR2 is SVGEGT. The junction had 10 bases not matched to a gene; V was cut back by 6 bases and J by 2 bases. This CDR3 reads CASRPGGGKTYEQYF. The CDR3 bases are TGTGCCAGCAGGCCTGGCGGGGGTAAGACCTACGAGCAGTACTTC.

The CDR3 sequence is CASSLAGRNSGNTIYF. DNA of the CDR3: TGCGCCAGCAGCTTGGCAGGGAGAAACTCTGGAAACACCATATATTTT. V and J are TRBV5-1 and TRBJ1-3, with a tentative D call TRBD1 (5 bases). Germline CDR1 is SGHRS and CDR2 is YFSETQ. The CDR3 length is 16 residues. V was clipped by 0 bases and J by 0 bases, with 10 bases between them. Filled out from reference TRBV5-1 and TRBJ1-3, the complete variable domain reads KAGVTQTPRYLIKTRGQQVTLSCSPISGHRSVSWYQQTPGQGLQFLFEYFSETQRNKGNFPGRFSGRQFSNSRSEMNVSTLELGDSALYLCASSLAGRNSGNTIYFGEGSWLTVV.

The chain has TRBV28 and TRBJ1-5; D gene uncertain. CDR1 is MDHEN, CDR2 SYDVKM, per germline. The CDR3 spans 15 residues. V dropped 5 bases and J dropped 10 bases, with 21 bases sitting between them. The CDR3 nucleotides read TGTGCCAGCAGTCAGACACGGGGTGACTCTATACCCCAGCATTTT. It specifies CASSQTRGDSIPQHF.

CDR3 sequence reads: CASIQTTEAFF. Written as DNA, the CDR3 is TGTGCCAGCATCCAAACCACTGAAGCTTTCTTT. The V gene is TRBV12-3 or TRBV12-4, the J gene TRBJ1-1; D remains unclear. V shed 7 bases and J shed 4 bases, with 7 bases lying between them. The CDR3 is 11 amino acids.

The V gene is TRBV4-2, the J gene TRBJ1-2; D is ambiguous. V shed 3 bases and J shed 3 bases, with 5 bases lying between them. The CDR3 extends over 12 amino acids. Germline V gene lookup returns CDR1 LGHNA and CDR2 YNFKEQ. This chain's CDR3 is CASSQADYGYTF. Written as DNA, the CDR3 is TGTGCCAGCAGCCAGGCAGACTATGGCTACACCTTC.

A word on this clone: Germline is not matched at one junction end, which may reflect a read error. The rearrangement uses TRBV7-9 and TRBJ1-6; tentative D call: TRBD1 (5 bases). CDR3 length: 15 amino acids. The germline V gene has CDR1 SEHNR and CDR2 FQNEAQ (reference sequence). The CDR3 here is CASSSGSSYNSSLHF. The CDR3 nucleotides are TGTGCCAGCAGCTCAGGGAGCTCCTATAATTCATCCCTCCACTTT.

This clone has just a few counts. The rearrangement links TRBV6-2 or TRBV6-3 to TRBJ2-2; weak D call: TRBD1 (5 bases). Between the trimmed V and J ends, which lost 1 base and 6 bases, there was a span of 15 bases. The CDR3 extends over 16 amino acids. Germline CDR1 is MNHEY and CDR2 is SVGEGT. CDR3 coding DNA: TGTGCCAGCAGTTACTTAGGGCCTAGGGGATCCGGGGAGCTGTTTTTT. Encoded protein: CASSYLGPRGSGELFF.

This clone has only a few counts. The chain combines TRBV24-1 with TRBJ2-7; 10 nucleotides match TRBD1. This CDR3 comprises 14 residues. V lost 5 bases to trimming and J lost 2 bases; unmatched junction nucleotides: 2. Per the germline V gene, CDR1 is KGHDR and CDR2 is SFDVKD. The CDR3 DNA reads TGTGCCACCAGTGCGGGACAGGGGACCTACGAGCAGTACTTC. Amino acids: CATSAGQGTYEQYF.

V usage is TRBV6-6 and J usage is TRBJ1-6; no firm D call. Trimming removed 0 bases from V and 0 bases from J, with 6 bases in between. CDR3 size: 16 residues. The germline CDR1 and CDR2 sequences are MNHNY and SVGAGI (reference sequence). The DNA for the CDR3 is TGTGCCAGCAGTTACTCGTGGAGCTCCTATAATTCACCCCTCCACTTT. Protein sequence: CASSYSWSSYNSPLHF.

The chain couples TRBV27 to TRBJ2-1; TRBD2 aligns across 11 bases. V shed 5 bases, J shed 5 bases, and the junction held 11 bases outside the gene matches. The germline V gene encodes CDR1 MNHEY and CDR2 SMNVEV (reference sequence). This CDR3 contains 17 residues. The CDR3 sequence is CASSLRRASGRHNEQFF. The CDR3, as DNA: TGTGCCAGCAGTCTCCGGCGGGCTAGCGGGAGGCACAATGAGCAGTTCTTC.

This clone was counted between two and nine times. The rearrangement joins TRBV6-1 to TRBJ1-2, with D hard to call. This CDR3 spans 15 amino acids. CDR1 is MNHNS and CDR2 is SASEGT in the germline V gene. V was pared by 1 base and J by 4 bases, with 13 bases between. CDR3 amino acids: CASSEEFARSYGYTF. The CDR3 region has the DNA TGTGCCAGCAGTGAAGAATTCGCTCGCAGCTATGGCTACACCTTC.

As to this clone: A much larger clone is a single base away; this may be a read error. The same CDR3 arises from other DNA sequences in this sample as well. The gene calls are TRBV20-1 and TRBJ2-3; 8 bases match TRBD2. Germline CDR1 and CDR2: DFQATT and SNEGSKA (reference sequence). This CDR3 contains 19 residues. CDR3 in amino acids: CSAPRWLAGPLGYTDTQYF. The DNA of the CDR3 is TGCAGTGCCCCGAGATGGCTAGCGGGTCCCCTCGGGTACACAGATACGCAGTATTTC.

This clone was seen only a few times. The chain recombines TRBV6-1 with TRBJ1-1; D is undetermined. This CDR3 spans 14 amino acids. Germline V gene sequence: CDR1 MNHNS, CDR2 SASEGT. Trimming removed 6 bases at V and 0 bases at J, with 11 bases between. The CDR3 loop is CASSPSSMNTEAFF. CDR3 bases: TGTGCCAGCAGCCCCAGTTCAATGAACACTGAAGCTTTCTTT.

This clone was found a few times. The chain uses TRBV6-6 and TRBJ2-2; D is possibly TRBD2 (5 bases). The CDR3 has 15 amino acids. Looked up from germline, CDR1 is MNHNY and CDR2 is SVGAGI (reference sequence). V was trimmed by 0 bases and J by 7 bases, leaving 12 bases between them. The CDR3: CASSYSITGNGELFF. CDR3 sequence (DNA): TGTGCCAGCAGTTACTCGATTACGGGGAACGGGGAGCTGTTTTTT.

The chain employs TRBV10-1 and TRBJ2-1, with D unclear. Trimming took off 0 bases at V and 7 bases at J, with 10 bases between the two ends. Per germline, CDR1 WNHNN and CDR2 SYGVQD (reference sequence). CDR3 length: 14 amino acids. CDR3 residues: CASSESTDVNEQFF. The CDR3 DNA reads as TGCGCCAGCAGTGAGTCGACGGACGTGAATGAGCAGTTCTTC.

This clone was counted between two and nine times. V and J are TRBV28 and TRBJ1-1; D ambiguous. CDR1 is MDHEN and CDR2 is SYDVKM in the germline V gene. The CDR3 is 14 amino acids. Trimming took off 4 bases at V and 1 base at J, with 10 bases between the two ends. DNA for the CDR3: TGTGCCAGCAGTTCTTTTATTAGGAACACTGAAGCTTTCTTT. As protein: CASSSFIRNTEAFF.

The chain recombines TRBV7-2 with TRBJ1-1; no clear D gene. V gave up 4 bases and J gave up 2 bases, with 8 bases separating them. Germline V lookup: CDR1 SGHTA, CDR2 FQGNSA. The CDR3 extends over 13 amino acids. The CDR3 nucleotides are TGTGCCAGCAGCTCAGGTATAAACACTGAAGCTTTCTTT. Amino acids: CASSSGINTEAFF.

The V call is TRBV4-3, the J call TRBJ2-7; D gene ambiguous. Germline V gene sequence: CDR1 LGHNA, CDR2 YSLEER. CDR3 size: 16 residues. The V end was cut by 0 bases, the J end by 0 bases, with 12 bases between. The CDR3 DNA follows: TGCGCCAGCAGCCAAGATAGCAACTCGCCCTCCTACGAGCAGTACTTC. Its protein product is CASSQDSNSPSYEQYF.

This clone appeared a single time. This chain uses TRBV6-2 or TRBV6-3 with TRBJ2-7; 7 bases agree with TRBD2. V shed 0 bases, J shed 1 base, and the junction held 15 bases outside the gene matches. The CDR3 is 19 residues long. Germline CDR1 reads MNHEY; CDR2 reads SVGEGT. The CDR3 reads CASSYSPLWEREGSYEQYF. The CDR3, as DNA: TGTGCCAGCAGTTACTCTCCTCTTTGGGAGAGGGAGGGGTCCTACGAGCAGTACTTC.

V and J are TRBV11-2 and TRBJ2-3, with 7 bases identical to TRBD2. CDR1 and CDR2 (germline): SGHAT, FQNNGV. The CDR3 totals 14 residues. V dropped 5 bases and J dropped 5; count of bases not matched to a gene: 7. This chain's CDR3 is CASSLGLEIDTQYF. Here the CDR3 DNA reads TGTGCCAGCAGCCTCGGACTAGAAATAGATACGCAGTATTTT.

Within the sample, this clone is large (0.1 to 1%). This CDR3 reads CASSRDPSSYEQYF. The CDR3 DNA follows: TGCGCCAGCAGTAGGGACCCGTCCTCCTACGAGCAGTACTTC. The genes are TRBV10-1 and TRBJ2-7; D tentatively reads TRBD1 or TRBD2 (5 bases each). The length of the CDR3 is 14 residues. CDR1 is WNHNN and CDR2 is SYGVQD in the germline V gene (reference sequence). Trimming removed 5 bases at V and 0 bases at J, with 11 bases between.

The chain employs TRBV9 and TRBJ2-7, with 8 bases lining up with TRBD1. The CDR3 extends over 14 amino acids. Germline V gives CDR1 SGDLS, CDR2 YYNGEE. J gave up 7 bases and V 4 bases, and 10 bases lay outside the gene matches. CDR3 sequence: CASSYGTGSREQYF. CDR3 nucleotide sequence: TGTGCCAGCAGCTACGGGACAGGTTCTAGGGAGCAGTACTTC.

This clone was seen many times. This rearrangement joins TRBV7-2 to TRBJ2-3; D gene uncertain. Looked up from germline, CDR1 is SGHTA and CDR2 is FQGNSA. The CDR3 contains 12 residues. Trimming pared 5 bases from V and 5 bases from J, leaving 8 bases between. CDR3 residues: CASSRWQDTQYF. CDR3 bases: TGTGCCAGCAGCCGATGGCAAGATACGCAGTATTTT.

V is TRBV27 and J is TRBJ2-7; 12 bases line up with TRBD2. V shed 7 bases and J 3 bases; nucleotides not matched to a gene: 4. Germline V CDR1 and CDR2: MNHEY, SMNVEV (reference sequence). The CDR3 runs 14 residues. Written as DNA, the CDR3 is TGTGCCAGCACTCTGACTAGCGGGAGCTACGAGCAGTACTTC. Protein sequence: CASTLTSGSYEQYF.